A single sample gave rise to the 2 T cell receptor beta chains below, sequenced in a study of cytomegalovirus exposure and HLA in healthy donors. The data were produced by immunoSEQ multiplex PCR, yet TCRdb's version contains in-frame clones alone and is incomplete. This table has over 150,000 clones, 70% to 90% appearing once. The sample taken for sequencing was PBMCs. The receptors stem from a man aged 18 to 30 in good health and CMV-seropositive.

This chain joins TRBV7-7 and TRBJ2-5, with D possibly being TRBD1 (6 bases). V was shortened by 1 base and J by 0 bases, with 6 bases between the two germline ends. The CDR3 consists of 14 residues. Germline lookup yields CDR1 SSHAT and CDR2 FNYEAQ (reference sequence). The CDR3 nucleotides are TGTGCCAGCAGCTTAGGACAGGACCAAGAGACCCAGTACTTC. Its translation: CASSLGQDQETQYF.

This chain joins TRBV5-4 and TRBJ1-4; D is unclear. The CDR3 covers 12 residues. Germline CDR1 SGHNT, CDR2 YYREEE (reference sequence). CDR3 sequence reads: CAPPINYEKLFF. DNA of the CDR3: TGTGCTCCGCCGATTAACTATGAAAAACTGTTTTTT.